This T cell receptor (beta chain) appears in the sequencing data of a study of technical replicates of blood from several donors. Using immunoSEQ multiplex PCR, the repertoire was profiled, and TCRdb retains in-frame clones only, with some absent. This sample has fewer than 90,000 clones, with 92% found just once. Germline values: CDR1 SGDLS, CDR2 YYNGEE. Trimming pared 3 bases from V and 3 bases from J, leaving 7 bases between. The CDR3 is 12 residues long. This chain connects TRBV9 to TRBJ2-7; TRBD2 might be the D (5 bases). The TCR originated in a human donor in good health. Sequencing input: T cells isolated from PBMCs. CDR3: CASSAGDYEQYF. The DNA for the CDR3 is TGTGCCAGCAGCGCCGGGGACTACGAGCAGTACTTC.